What follows are 13 T cell receptor beta chains derived from one specimen sequenced in a study of T cell responses to AZD1222 COVID-19 vaccine. Generated by immunoSEQ multiplex PCR, the TCRdb table keeps only in-frame clones and is missing some. The sample records around 250,000 clones, approximately 93% being singletons. Sample: peripheral blood, taken on day 0 of AZD1222 vaccination. These receptor sequences come from an adult in good health.

The chain is built from TRBV5-1 and TRBJ2-7, with D hard to call. The V and J ends lost 1 base and 7 bases respectively, with 18 bases between them. The germline V gene has CDR1 SGHRS and CDR2 YFSETQ. The CDR3 spans 15 residues. The CDR3 sequence: CASSLLGGSLGEQYF. In nucleotides, the CDR3 is TGCGCCAGCAGCTTGTTGGGTGGCAGTCTGGGGGAGCAGTACTTC.

The CDR3 loop reads CASSERTSGRNEQFF. The CDR3 DNA sequence: TGTGCCAGCAGTGAACGGACTAGCGGGAGGAATGAGCAGTTCTTC. J is TRBJ2-1 and V is TRBV2; 14 positions agree with TRBD2. With 2 bases clipped from V and 7 bases from J, the junction kept 1 base outside the gene matches. Germline V gene lookup returns CDR1 SNHLY and CDR2 FYNNEI. This CDR3 is 15 amino acids long.

The chain uses TRBV28 and TRBJ2-3; 7 bases line up with TRBD2. The germline CDR1 and CDR2 sequences are MDHEN and SYDVKM. Germline trimming cut 4 bases from V and 2 bases from J; bases unmatched to any gene: 6. The CDR3 sequence is 15 residues long. CDR3 sequence: CASSSQRGPTDTQYF. CDR3 DNA sequence: TGTGCCAGCAGTTCCCAGCGGGGACCCACAGATACGCAGTATTTT. The full variable domain, rest sourced from reference TRBV28 and TRBJ2-3, is DVKVTQSSRYLVKRTGEKVFLECVQDMDHENMFWYRQDPGLGLRLIYFSYDVKMKEKGDIPEGYSVSREKKERFSLILESASTNQTSMYLCASSSQRGPTDTQYFGPGTRLTVL.

The chain combines TRBV5-1 with TRBJ2-7; 7 bases align to TRBD2. Germline lookup yields CDR1 SGHRS and CDR2 YFSETQ. Trimming took 4 bases from V and 2 from J; bases not matched to a gene: 9. The CDR3 is 15 residues long. Here the CDR3 reads CASSPGAGDPYEQYF. The DNA for the CDR3 is TGCGCCAGCAGCCCTGGGGCGGGGGACCCCTACGAGCAGTACTTC.

This clone was found a few times. The chain couples TRBV28 to TRBJ1-2; 8 bases map to TRBD1. Germline CDR1 is MDHEN and CDR2 is SYDVKM. V shed 3 bases, J shed 4 bases, and the junction held 4 bases outside the gene matches. The CDR3 covers 14 residues. CDR3 nucleotides: TGTGCCAGCAGTTTCGGACAGGGTGCCTATGGCTACACCTTC. Its translation is CASSFGQGAYGYTF.

The V call is TRBV5-6, the J call TRBJ2-7; D ambiguous. The CDR3 length is 12 residues. Looked up from germline, CDR1 is SGHDT and CDR2 is YYEEEE. V was shortened by 1 base and J by 2 bases, with 4 bases between the two germline ends. As DNA, the CDR3 is TGTGCCAGCAGCTTGTACCCCTACGAGCAGTACTTC. It codes for CASSLYPYEQYF.

The V call is TRBV7-2, the J call TRBJ1-6; D gene uncertain. The germline V and J ends were trimmed by 5 bases and 2 bases, with 7 bases remaining between them. Germline V gene lookup returns CDR1 SGHTA and CDR2 FQGNSA. CDR3 length: 14 residues. The CDR3 reads CASSPGAYNSPLHF. In DNA, the CDR3 is TGTGCCAGCAGCCCGGGTGCCTATAATTCACCCCTCCACTTT.

With respect to this clone: This CDR3 is also generated by other DNA sequences in the sample. J is TRBJ2-5 and V is TRBV2; tentatively, D is TRBD2 (5 bases). V shed 8 bases and J shed 5 bases, with 9 bases lying between them. Per the germline V gene, CDR1 is SNHLY and CDR2 is FYNNEI. The CDR3 has 11 amino acids. The CDR3 loop reads CASRLAETQYF. Written as DNA, the CDR3 is TGTGCCAGCCGCCTAGCCGAGACCCAGTACTTC.

The chain recombines TRBV28 with TRBJ1-2; 10 nucleotides align to TRBD1. CDR3 length: 16 amino acids. CDR1 and CDR2 (germline): MDHEN, SYDVKM. V dropped 6 bases and J dropped 4; count of bases not matched to a gene: 11. The DNA of the CDR3 is TGTGCCAGCAGCTCTACCGGGACAGGGGAGGCCTATGGCTACACCTTC. Translation: CASSSTGTGEAYGYTF.

The chain carries TRBV2 and TRBJ1-2, with 10 bases identical to TRBD1. Per the germline V gene, CDR1 is SNHLY and CDR2 is FYNNEI. Germline trimming cut 3 bases from V and 12 bases from J; bases unmatched to any gene: 13. CDR3 length: 15 residues. CDR3 bases: TGTGCCAGCAGTGAGCTGTTAGGGGGGACAGGGGCCGACACCTTC. Amino acid sequence: CASSELLGGTGADTF.

With respect to this clone: A read error may account for a junction end that differs from germline. The CDR3 loop reads CTSSFTESPNYGYTF. In DNA, the CDR3 is TGTACCAGCAGCTTTACAGAATCCCCTAACTATGGCTACACCTTC. V is TRBV7-9 and J is TRBJ1-2; D is uncertain. CDR3 size: 15 residues. CDR1 SEHNR and CDR2 FQNEAQ come from the germline V gene (reference sequence).

The CDR3 loop reads CASSLDRGTYGYTF. CDR3 coding DNA: TGCGCCAGCAGCTTGGACAGGGGGACCTATGGCTACACCTTC. V gene TRBV5-1 combines with J gene TRBJ1-2, with 8 bases lining up with TRBD1. Germline V gene lookup returns CDR1 SGHRS and CDR2 YFSETQ. This CDR3 has 14 residues. The ends lost 0 bases at V and 4 bases at J; junction bases unmatched: 2.

The rearrangement links TRBV7-2 to TRBJ2-7; 12 bases are shared with TRBD1. The CDR3 has 15 amino acids. The germline gives CDR1 SGHTA, CDR2 FQGNSA. The trim removed 5 bases at V and 4 bases at J, leaving 6 bases unmatched. CDR3 bases: TGTGCCAGCAGCGCCCCGGGACAGGGGGCGTACGAGCAGTACTTC. As protein: CASSAPGQGAYEQYF.